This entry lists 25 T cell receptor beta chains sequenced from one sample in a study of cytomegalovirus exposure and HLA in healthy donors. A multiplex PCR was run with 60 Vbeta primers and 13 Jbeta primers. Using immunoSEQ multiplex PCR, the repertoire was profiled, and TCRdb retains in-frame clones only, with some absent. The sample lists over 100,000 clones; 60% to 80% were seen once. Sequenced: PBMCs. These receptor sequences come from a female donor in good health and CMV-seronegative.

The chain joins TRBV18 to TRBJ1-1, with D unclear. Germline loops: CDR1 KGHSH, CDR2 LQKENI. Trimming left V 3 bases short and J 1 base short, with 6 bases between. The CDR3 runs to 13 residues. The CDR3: CASSPRQNTEAFF. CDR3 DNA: TGTGCCAGCTCACCCCGACAGAACACTGAAGCTTTCTTT.

The CDR3 DNA sequence: TGTGCCAGCAGCGGAGATCAGGGGGCATGGACTGAAGCTTTCTTT. Protein sequence: CASSGDQGAWTEAFF. The chain employs TRBV9 and TRBJ1-1; 8 bases line up with TRBD1. The CDR3 is 15 residues long. The V and J ends lost 3 bases and 5 bases, in that order; junction bases with no gene match: 9. Germline CDR1 is SGDLS and CDR2 is YYNGEE.

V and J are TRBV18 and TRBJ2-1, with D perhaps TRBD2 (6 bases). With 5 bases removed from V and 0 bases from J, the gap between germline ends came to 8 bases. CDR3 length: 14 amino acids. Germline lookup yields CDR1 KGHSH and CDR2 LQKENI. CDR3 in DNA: TGTGCCAGCTCAGCGACTAGCTCCTACAATGAGCAGTTCTTC. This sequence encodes CASSATSSYNEQFF.

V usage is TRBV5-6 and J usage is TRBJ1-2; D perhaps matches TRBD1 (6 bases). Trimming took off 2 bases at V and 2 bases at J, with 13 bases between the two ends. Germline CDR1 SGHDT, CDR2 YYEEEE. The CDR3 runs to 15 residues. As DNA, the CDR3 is TGTGCCAGCAGCTTCAGGGGAGAGAGGAACTATGGCTACACCTTC. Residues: CASSFRGERNYGYTF.

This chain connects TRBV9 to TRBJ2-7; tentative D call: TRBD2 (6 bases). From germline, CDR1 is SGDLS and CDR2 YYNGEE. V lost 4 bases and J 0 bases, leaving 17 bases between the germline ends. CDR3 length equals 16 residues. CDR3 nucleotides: TGTGCCAGCAGCCCCACCTTGGCCGGGAGCTCCTACGAGCAGTACTTC. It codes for CASSPTLAGSSYEQYF.

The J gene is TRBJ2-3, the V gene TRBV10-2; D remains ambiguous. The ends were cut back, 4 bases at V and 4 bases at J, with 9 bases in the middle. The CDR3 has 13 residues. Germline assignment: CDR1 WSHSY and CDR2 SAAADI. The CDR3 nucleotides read TGCGCCAGCAGTGTGTCTAGAGCAGATACGCAGTATTTT. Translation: CASSVSRADTQYF.

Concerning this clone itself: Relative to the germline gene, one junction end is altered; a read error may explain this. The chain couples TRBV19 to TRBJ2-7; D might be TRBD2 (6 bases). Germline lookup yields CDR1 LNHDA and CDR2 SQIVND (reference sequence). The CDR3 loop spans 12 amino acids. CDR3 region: CASSRDSHEQYF. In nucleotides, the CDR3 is TGTGCCAGTAGTAGGGACTCCCACGAGCAGTACTTC.

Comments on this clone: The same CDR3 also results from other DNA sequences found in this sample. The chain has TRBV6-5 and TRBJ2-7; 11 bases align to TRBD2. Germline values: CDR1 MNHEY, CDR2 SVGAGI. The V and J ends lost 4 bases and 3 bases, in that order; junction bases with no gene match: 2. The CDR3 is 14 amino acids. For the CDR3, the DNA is TGTGCCAGCAGTTTTGGGACTAGCGGCTACGAGCAGTACTTC. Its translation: CASSFGTSGYEQYF.

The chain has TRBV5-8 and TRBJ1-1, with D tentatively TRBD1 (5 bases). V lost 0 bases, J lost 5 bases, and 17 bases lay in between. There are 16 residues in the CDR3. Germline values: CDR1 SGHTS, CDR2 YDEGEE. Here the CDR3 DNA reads TGTGCCAGCAGCTTGGGACTCGGGGGTGACTTGACTGAAGCTTTCTTT. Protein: CASSLGLGGDLTEAFF. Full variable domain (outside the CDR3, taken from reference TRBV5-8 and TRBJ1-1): EAGVTQSPTHLIKTRGQQATLRCSPISGHTSVYWYQQALGLGLQFLLWYDEGEERNRGNFPPRFSGRQFPNYSSELNVNALELEDSALYLCASSLGLGGDLTEAFFGQGTRLTVV.

This CDR3 reads CASSSYRLQDEQYF. The CDR3 DNA reads as TGTGCCAGCAGTTCCTACAGATTACAGGACGAGCAGTACTTC. The rearrangement links TRBV28 to TRBJ2-7; D perhaps matches TRBD1 (5 bases). V lost 4 bases and J 5 bases, leaving 15 bases between the germline ends. Germline V lookup: CDR1 MDHEN, CDR2 SYDVKM. The CDR3 consists of 14 residues.

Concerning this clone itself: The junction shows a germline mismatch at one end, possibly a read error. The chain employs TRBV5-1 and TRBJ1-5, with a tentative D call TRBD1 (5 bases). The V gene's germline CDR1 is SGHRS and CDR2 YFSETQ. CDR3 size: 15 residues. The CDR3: CASSLGGRGNRPQHF. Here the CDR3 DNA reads TGCGCCAGCAGCTTGGGGGGAAGGGGCAATCGGCCCCAGCATTTT.

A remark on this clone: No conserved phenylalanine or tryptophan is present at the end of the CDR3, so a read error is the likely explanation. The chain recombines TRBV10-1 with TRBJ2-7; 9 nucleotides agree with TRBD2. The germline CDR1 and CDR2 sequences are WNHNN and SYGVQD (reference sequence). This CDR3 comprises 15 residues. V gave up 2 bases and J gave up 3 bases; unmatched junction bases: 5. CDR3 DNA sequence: TGCGCCAGCAGTGAGGGGACTAGCTACGGCTACGAGCAGTACCTC. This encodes CASSEGTSYGYEQYL.

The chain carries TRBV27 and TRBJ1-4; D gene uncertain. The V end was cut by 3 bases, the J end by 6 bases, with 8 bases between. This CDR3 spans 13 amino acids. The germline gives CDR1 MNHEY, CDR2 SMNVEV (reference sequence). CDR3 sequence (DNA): TGTGCCAGCAGTTTGAACCGAGATGAAAAACTGTTTTTT. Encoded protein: CASSLNRDEKLFF.

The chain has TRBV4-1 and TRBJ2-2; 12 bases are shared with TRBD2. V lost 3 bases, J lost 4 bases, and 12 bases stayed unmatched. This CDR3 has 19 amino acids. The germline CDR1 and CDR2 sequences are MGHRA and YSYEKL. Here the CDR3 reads CASSQPGLAGRVGTGELFF. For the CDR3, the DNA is TGCGCCAGCAGCCAGCCCGGACTAGCGGGAAGGGTCGGCACCGGGGAGCTGTTTTTT.

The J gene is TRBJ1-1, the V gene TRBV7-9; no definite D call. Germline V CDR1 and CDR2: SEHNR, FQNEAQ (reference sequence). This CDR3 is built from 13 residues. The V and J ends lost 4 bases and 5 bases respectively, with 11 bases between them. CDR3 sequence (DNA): TGTGCCAGCAGCTGGTCCCCGGGGACTGAAGCTTTCTTT. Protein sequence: CASSWSPGTEAFF.

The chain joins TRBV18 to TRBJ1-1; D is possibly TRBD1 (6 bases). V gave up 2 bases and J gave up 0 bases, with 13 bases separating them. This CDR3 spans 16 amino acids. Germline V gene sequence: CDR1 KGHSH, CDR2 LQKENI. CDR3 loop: CASSPNRGQMNTEAFF. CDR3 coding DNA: TGTGCCAGCTCACCAAACCGGGGACAAATGAACACTGAAGCTTTCTTT.

The CDR3 here is CASSAWTGQETQYF. The CDR3, as DNA: TGTGCCAGCAGCGCTTGGACAGGGCAGGAGACCCAGTACTTC. This chain links TRBV9 with TRBJ2-5, with 8 bases matching TRBD1. The CDR3 totals 14 residues. V lost 3 bases to trimming and J lost 5 bases; unmatched junction nucleotides: 6. Germline V gives CDR1 SGDLS, CDR2 YYNGEE. The full variable domain, in which reference TRBV9 and TRBJ2-5 provide the parts outside the CDR3, is DSGVTQTPKHLITATGQRVTLRCSPRSGDLSVYWYQQSLDQGLQFLIQYYNGEERAKGNILERFSAQQFPDLHSELNLSSLELGDSALYFCASSAWTGQETQYFGPGTRLLVL.

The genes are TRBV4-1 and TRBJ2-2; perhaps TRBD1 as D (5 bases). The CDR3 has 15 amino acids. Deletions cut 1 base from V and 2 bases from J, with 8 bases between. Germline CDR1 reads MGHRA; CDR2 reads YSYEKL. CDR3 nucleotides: TGCGCCAGCAGCCAAGCAAGGGGCAACACCGGGGAGCTGTTTTTT. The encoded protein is CASSQARGNTGELFF.

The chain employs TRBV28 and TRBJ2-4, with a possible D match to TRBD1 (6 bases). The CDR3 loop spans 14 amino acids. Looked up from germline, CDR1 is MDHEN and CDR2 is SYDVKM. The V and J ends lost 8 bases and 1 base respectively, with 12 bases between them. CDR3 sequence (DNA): TGTGCCAGCCGAGGGGGTCAGGCCAAAAACATTCAGTACTTC. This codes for CASRGGQAKNIQYF.

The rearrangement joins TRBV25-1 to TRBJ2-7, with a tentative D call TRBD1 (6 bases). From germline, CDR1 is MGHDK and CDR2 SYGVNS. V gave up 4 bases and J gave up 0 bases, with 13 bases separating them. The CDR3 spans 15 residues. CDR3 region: CASSVGGFSSYEQYF. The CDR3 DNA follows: TGTGCCAGCAGTGTAGGGGGATTTAGCTCCTACGAGCAGTACTTC.

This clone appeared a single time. The DNA of the CDR3 is TGTGCCAGCAGTCGCGTGGGGGGGGGCTCTGGAAACACCATATATTTT. Protein product: CASSRVGGGSGNTIYF. This rearrangement joins TRBV28 to TRBJ1-3; possibly TRBD1 for D (5 bases). CDR1 and CDR2 (germline): MDHEN, SYDVKM. This CDR3 is built from 16 residues. With 5 bases removed from V and 0 bases from J, the gap between germline ends came to 14 bases. Full variable domain (missing parts from reference TRBV28 and TRBJ1-3): DVKVTQSSRYLVKRTGEKVFLECVQDMDHENMFWYRQDPGLGLRLIYFSYDVKMKEKGDIPEGYSVSREKKERFSLILESASTNQTSMYLCASSRVGGGSGNTIYFGEGSWLTVV.

CDR3 loop: CASSQGGISGSSYNEQFF. CDR3 DNA: TGTGCCAGCAGCCAAGGGGGAATTAGCGGGAGCTCCTACAATGAGCAGTTCTTC. The rearrangement joins TRBV14 to TRBJ2-1; 9 bases are shared with TRBD2. CDR3 size: 18 residues. Germline V gene sequence: CDR1 SGHDN, CDR2 FVKESK. Germline trimming cut 1 base from V and 0 bases from J; bases unmatched to any gene: 7.

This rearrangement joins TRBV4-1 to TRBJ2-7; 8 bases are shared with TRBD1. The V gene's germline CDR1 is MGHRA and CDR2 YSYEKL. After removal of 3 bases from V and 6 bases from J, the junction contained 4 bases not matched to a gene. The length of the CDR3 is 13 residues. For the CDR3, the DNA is TGCGCCAGCAGCCAGGACAGGGAATCCGAGCAGTACTTC. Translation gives CASSQDRESEQYF.

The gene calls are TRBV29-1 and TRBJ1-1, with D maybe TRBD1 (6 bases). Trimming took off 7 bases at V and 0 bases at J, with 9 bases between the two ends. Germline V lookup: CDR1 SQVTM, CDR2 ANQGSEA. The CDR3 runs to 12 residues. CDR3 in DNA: TGCAGCGAGGGACACTTGAACACTGAAGCTTTCTTT. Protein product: CSEGHLNTEAFF.

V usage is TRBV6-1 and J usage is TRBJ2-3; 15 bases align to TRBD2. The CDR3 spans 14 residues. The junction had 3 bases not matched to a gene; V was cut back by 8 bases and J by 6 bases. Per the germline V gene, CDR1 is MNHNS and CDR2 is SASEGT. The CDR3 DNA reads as TGTGCCAGCCGCGGGACTAGCGGGAGGGATACGCAGTATTTT. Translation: CASRGTSGRDTQYF.